This T cell receptor (beta chain) was obtained from a study of blood T cell repertoires in COVID-19. Study at large: Specimens from acute and convalescent COVID-19 originated in the United States, Italy and Spain. Sources were T cells, B-cell-depleted T cells, or PBMCs; the material itself was cDNA or gDNA.

Repertoires were generated with immunoSEQ multiplex PCR, while TCRdb's copy carries only in-frame clones and drops some. The sample includes about 120,000 clones, over 75% of them seen just once. Germline CDR1 SGHRS, CDR2 YFSETQ. The CDR3 has 15 residues. The V and J ends lost 0 bases and 4 bases respectively, with 12 bases between them. The chain employs TRBV5-1 and TRBJ2-3; D is perhaps TRBD2 (5 bases). This TCR was sampled from an elderly man with acute or convalescent COVID-19. Sequenced input: peripheral blood. CDR3 amino acids: CASSLAGELPDTQYF. For the CDR3, the DNA is TGCGCCAGCAGCTTGGCCGGGGAGCTCCCAGATACGCAGTATTTT.